These 26 T cell receptor beta chains were all obtained from the same sample, sequenced in a study of regulatory T cells in long-lasting Graves disease (dated by TCRdb to the early 2020s). Taken with the paper, the label for time point translates to: persistent/refractory GD, antithyroid drugs over 5 years with positive TRAb. For both TCR sequencing and RNA sequencing, RNA was extracted from PBMCs using TRIzol. Libraries were constructed by multiplex PCR. The instrument given in TCRdb is Illumina HiSeq 4000. TCR beta libraries were built with iRepertoire HTBI primers and Arm-PCR amplification of CDR3 regions. The public reads were run again by TCRdb, first through fastp at Q25 and then through MiXCR, and only productive beta chains were kept. Rows are unified per CDR3 protein, each entry keeping the most common DNA and genes. This sample gives 430,000 or so distinct CDR3 sequences in total; about 21% of them show up just once. Roughly 13% of the sample comes from the top ten.

This specimen consisted of peripheral blood mononuclear cells (PBMCs), obtained when the disease was refractory, from a patient treated with antithyroid drugs. These receptors all come from a female donor with Graves disease.

This clonotype was recorded many times. The rearrangement joins TRBV6-1 to TRBJ2-7; 10 bases align to TRBD1. This CDR3 spans 17 amino acids. Unmatched junction bases numbered 9, after V lost 0 bases and J lost 4 bases. The V gene's germline CDR1 is MNHNS and CDR2 SASEGT. The CDR3 region has the DNA TGTGCCAGCAGTGAAGCCCCCCCGGGACAGGGGCTATACGAGCAGTACTTC. Translating gives CASSEAPPGQGLYEQYF.

On this clonotype itself: A much larger clone is a single base away; this may be a read error. The gene calls are TRBV6-4 and TRBJ2-5; TRBD2 matches at 9 bases. Losses at the gene ends were 5 bases for V and 5 bases for J; bases not matched to a gene: 18. This CDR3 comprises 18 residues. The germline gives CDR1 MRHNA, CDR2 SNTAGT. CDR3 loop: CASSSWGPVAGVGETQYF. CDR3 DNA sequence: TGTGCCAGCAGTTCATGGGGACCTGTAGCGGGAGTTGGTGAGACCCAGTACTTC.

The chain couples TRBV19 to TRBJ1-2; D gene ambiguous. V gave up 7 bases and J gave up 8 bases, with 20 bases separating them. This CDR3 has 14 residues. Germline V gene lookup returns CDR1 LNHDA and CDR2 SQIVND (reference sequence). In DNA, the CDR3 is TGTGCCAGTACCCCGCTATTTCGGGGTACCGGCTACACCTTC. This sequence encodes CASTPLFRGTGYTF.

In its sample, this clonotype was seen a few times. This chain uses TRBV14 with TRBJ2-5, with 9 bases aligning to TRBD1. CDR3 length: 15 residues. Germline CDR1 SGHDN, CDR2 FVKESK. V was clipped by 4 bases and J by 4 bases; unmatched bases: 7. This CDR3 is CASSLTGGGGETQYF. The CDR3 nucleotides are TGTGCCAGCAGCCTCACAGGGGGCGGAGGAGAGACCCAGTACTTC.

The rearrangement uses TRBV20-1 and TRBJ1-5; 7 nucleotides agree with TRBD1. This CDR3 is built from 14 residues. V lost 2 bases and J lost 3; bases outside the gene matches: 4. CDR1 DFQATT and CDR2 SNEGSKA come from the germline V gene (reference sequence). CDR3 sequence (DNA): TGCAGTGCTAGACCGACAGGGAACAATCAGCCCCAGCATTTT. It encodes CSARPTGNNQPQHF.

The table lists this clonotype with a few counts. This chain links TRBV28 with TRBJ2-5, with 8 bases matching TRBD2. This CDR3 contains 15 residues. From germline, CDR1 is MDHEN and CDR2 SYDVKM. Trimming cost V 6 bases and J 2 bases; bases outside gene matches: 8. The CDR3 sequence is CASRSGSSGQETQYF. For the CDR3, the DNA is TGTGCCAGCAGGAGCGGGTCTAGCGGGCAAGAGACCCAGTACTTC.

This clonotype was recorded at least ten times. The rearrangement uses TRBV28 and TRBJ2-2, with TRBD2 identical over 12 bases. CDR1 is MDHEN, CDR2 SYDVKM, per germline. J gave up 3 bases and V 7 bases, and 6 bases lay outside the gene matches. The CDR3 totals 16 residues. CDR3 loop: CASTLAGGPDTGELFF. CDR3 bases: TGTGCCAGCACCCTAGCGGGAGGGCCCGACACCGGGGAGCTGTTTTTT.

This clonotype has a handful of counts. The chain employs TRBV20-1 and TRBJ1-3; 7 bases are shared with TRBD1. The V gene end was trimmed by 5 bases and the J gene end by 4 bases; junction bases not matched to a gene: 8. The germline CDR1 and CDR2 sequences are DFQATT and SNEGSKA (reference sequence). The CDR3 runs to 14 residues. The CDR3 DNA reads TGCAGTGCTCCCAAATACAGGGGAGGAAACACCATATATTTT. Translation: CSAPKYRGGNTIYF.

The chain has TRBV10-1 and TRBJ2-5, with no clear D. CDR3 length equals 13 residues. V was clipped by 0 bases and J by 5 bases, with 7 bases between them. Germline CDR1 reads WNHNN; CDR2 reads SYGVQD (reference sequence). The CDR3, as DNA: TGCGCCAGCAGTGAGTCGGGTGCGGAGACCCAGTACTTC. Translated: CASSESGAETQYF.

This clonotype has a count of ten or more. J is TRBJ1-4 and V is TRBV4-1; TRBD1 aligns across 7 bases. The ends lost 0 bases at V and 7 bases at J; junction bases unmatched: 5. This CDR3 comprises 15 residues. Germline V gives CDR1 MGHRA, CDR2 YSYEKL. In DNA form, the CDR3 reads TGCGCCAGCAGCCAAGAGGGCAGGGGGACTGAAAAACTGTTTTTT. This sequence encodes CASSQEGRGTEKLFF.

Comment on this clonotype: This sequence is one base from a far larger clone and is likely a read error. This chain links TRBV27 with TRBJ2-5; TRBD1 matches at 8 bases. Germline V gene sequence: CDR1 MNHEY, CDR2 SMNVEV (reference sequence). This CDR3 has 16 residues. Trimming removed 3 bases from V and 5 bases from J; junction bases left unmatched: 11. Here the CDR3 reads CASSLAGQGIGETQYF. DNA of the CDR3: TGTGCCAGCAGTTTGGCCGGACAGGGAATCGGGGAGACCCAGTACTTC.

The sample holds many counts of this clonotype. The chain uses TRBV28 and TRBJ1-2; TRBD1 agrees at 7 bases. The CDR3 length is 15 residues. Germline V gene data show CDR1 as MDHEN and CDR2 as SYDVKM. J gave up 3 bases and V 4 bases, and 8 bases lay outside the gene matches. CDR3 protein: CASSSPPGGHYGYTF. The CDR3 region has the DNA TGTGCCAGCAGTTCGCCTCCAGGGGGGCACTATGGCTACACCTTC.

Worth noting for this clonotype: A much larger clone is a single base away; this may be a read error. The conserved phenylalanine or tryptophan is not found at the CDR3 terminus, so this likely reflects a read error. The genes are TRBV13 and TRBJ2-2; no clear D. V lost 4 bases and J lost 1, with 7 bases in between. This CDR3 is 14 amino acids long. Germline-derived CDR1 and CDR2 are PRHDT and FYEKMQ (reference sequence). CDR3 amino acids: CASSSSGNTGELFL. The CDR3 bases are TGTGCCAGCAGCTCCTCGGGGAACACCGGGGAGCTGTTTCTT.

This clonotype was picked up many times. The chain links TRBV2 to TRBJ1-5, with 8 bases matching TRBD1. This CDR3 contains 14 residues. The ends lost 6 bases at V and 0 bases at J; junction bases unmatched: 1. Germline loops: CDR1 SNHLY, CDR2 FYNNEI. DNA for the CDR3: TGTGCCAGCAGGGACAGGGATAGCAATCAGCCCCAGCATTTT. Amino acids: CASRDRDSNQPQHF. Drawing the rest from reference TRBV2 and TRBJ1-5, the complete variable domain is EPEVTQTPSHQVTQMGQEVILRCVPISNHLYFYWYRQILGQKVEFLVSFYNNEISEKSEIFDDQFSVERPDGSNFTLKIRSTKLEDSAMYFCASRDRDSNQPQHFGDGTRLSIL.

This clonotype was found many times. The chain combines TRBV15 with TRBJ2-2; 10 nucleotides agree with TRBD1. V gave up 5 bases and J gave up 5 bases; unmatched junction bases: 14. Germline CDR1 LNHNV, CDR2 YYDKDF (reference sequence). CDR3 length equals 18 residues. CDR3 in DNA: TGTGCCACCAGCTTGAGACAGGGGGCCGGTGAGAGGACCGGGGAGCTGTTTTTT. Its protein product is CATSLRQGAGERTGELFF.

Note on this clonotype: A single base separates this from a much larger clone, so it may be a read error. The chain combines TRBV7-9 with TRBJ2-4, with D perhaps matching TRBD2 (6 bases). The V gene's germline CDR1 is SEHNR and CDR2 FQNEAQ (reference sequence). CDR3 length: 15 residues. The CDR3 is CVSSLDPGTGNIQYF. CDR3 coding DNA: TGTGTCAGCAGCTTAGACCCCGGGACTGGAAACATTCAGTACTTC.

Remarks on this clonotype: With a much larger clone just one base away, this may be a read error. The rearrangement links TRBV12-3 or TRBV12-4 to TRBJ1-5; no definite D call. The CDR3 covers 14 residues. With 5 bases removed from V and 0 bases from J, the gap between germline ends came to 8 bases. The CDR3 loop is CASSLQISNQPQHF. CDR3 nucleotide sequence: TGTGCCAGCAGTCTCCAGATTAGCAATCAGCCCCAGCATTTT.

This clonotype came up many times. The chain uses TRBV6-1 and TRBJ2-5; D uncertain. The V and J ends lost 7 bases and 2 bases respectively, with 11 bases between them. CDR1 MNHNS and CDR2 SASEGT come from the germline V gene. The CDR3 has 13 residues. The CDR3 DNA is TGTGCCAGCACGGGTGCGGAGCAAGAGACCCAGTACTTC. Its translation: CASTGAEQETQYF.

This clonotype was counted at least ten times. The CDR3 does not end in the conserved phenylalanine or tryptophan, so this is likely a read error. It is unclear where the CDR3 begins or ends on the DNA, so no DNA is shown, and the CDR3 is as TCRdb lists it. The CDR3 loop is CASSERGRQGLEAV. The rearrangement joins TRBV2 to TRBJ2-4; whether TRBD1, the table's D call, matches the DNA was not checked. The CDR3 numbers 14 amino acids, ends counted. Looked up from germline, CDR1 is SNHLY and CDR2 is FYNNEI.

This clonotype has only a few counts. The chain couples TRBV9 to TRBJ2-5; D might be TRBD2 (5 bases). The CDR3 length is 14 residues. V dropped 0 bases and J dropped 7 bases, with 13 bases sitting between them. The V gene's germline CDR1 is SGDLS and CDR2 YYNGEE. The CDR3 coding sequence is TGTGCCAGCAGCGTAGAAAGCTCCCGGGGGACCCAGTACTTC. Translating it yields CASSVESSRGTQYF. Using reference TRBV9 and TRBJ2-5 for the parts outside the CDR3, the full variable domain is DSGVTQTPKHLITATGQRVTLRCSPRSGDLSVYWYQQSLDQGLQFLIQYYNGEERAKGNILERFSAQQFPDLHSELNLSSLELGDSALYFCASSVESSRGTQYFGPGTRLLVL.

This clonotype was seen more than once but under ten times. The J gene is TRBJ1-6, the V gene TRBV10-2; D is possibly TRBD1 (5 bases). The CDR3 is 15 amino acids. Deletions cut 4 bases from V and 9 bases from J, with 16 bases between. Germline CDR1 reads WSHSY; CDR2 reads SAAADI. The DNA for the CDR3 is TGCGCCAGCAGTGGGTCTGGGGCTGGGAGTTCACCCCTCCACTTT. It translates to CASSGSGAGSSPLHF.

Only one count was recorded for this clonotype. The rearrangement uses TRBV2 and TRBJ2-5; possible D gene TRBD2, 5 bases. Germline values: CDR1 SNHLY, CDR2 FYNNEI. This CDR3 is built from 17 residues. V was pared by 5 bases and J by 5 bases, with 24 bases between. CDR3 protein: CASSTPGRRTPGETQYF. The CDR3 DNA follows: TGTGCCAGCAGTACGCCTGGGCGGCGAACACCGGGGGAGACCCAGTACTTC.

This clonotype was observed a few times. Likely a read error: the CDR3 ends without its conserved phenylalanine or tryptophan. The rearrangement joins TRBV4-1 to TRBJ2-7; possibly TRBD1 for D (5 bases). CDR1 MGHRA and CDR2 YSYEKL come from the germline V gene. This CDR3 is 18 amino acids long. With 1 base removed from V and 3 bases from J, the gap between germline ends came to 22 bases. The CDR3 reads CASSQVDFLGPNYYEQYS. The CDR3 DNA is TGCGCCAGCAGCCAAGTTGACTTCTTGGGGCCCAACTACTACGAGCAGTACTCC.

A remark on this clonotype: A read error may be the cause here, since a much bigger clone is one base away. J is TRBJ2-7 and V is TRBV15, with D unresolved. The CDR3 spans 15 residues. Germline V gene data show CDR1 as LNHNV and CDR2 as YYDKDF (reference sequence). For the CDR3, the DNA is TGTGCCACCAACAGAGTCCTCGGCCAGCGCTACGAGCAGTACTTC. It specifies CATNRVLGQRYEQYF.

There are many counts of this clonotype. This chain links TRBV6-1 with TRBJ2-5, with TRBD1 matching 10 bases. This CDR3 is built from 15 residues. CDR1 and CDR2 from the germline V gene are MNHNS and SASEGT. Unmatched junction bases numbered 8, after V lost 6 bases and J lost 4 bases. The CDR3 DNA is TGTGCCAGCAGAACCTTTGACAGGGGGCGAGAGACCCAGTACTTC. Its protein is CASRTFDRGRETQYF.

This clonotype showed up many times. The V gene is TRBV2, the J gene TRBJ2-5, with no clear D. The CDR3 sequence is 11 residues long. CDR1 and CDR2 from the germline V gene are SNHLY and FYNNEI. Trimming pared 4 bases from V and 4 bases from J, leaving 4 bases between. The CDR3 coding sequence is TGTGCCAGCAGTGTCAGAGAGACCCAGTACTTC. Its protein is CASSVRETQYF.